Listed below are T cell receptor beta chains from one sample, sequenced in a study of control samples from healthy donors and cancer patients. The repertoire was sequenced with immunoSEQ multiplex PCR; TCRdb's copy has only in-frame clones and lacks some. The sample consists of under 75,000 clones, 90% of them appearing once. The sample taken for sequencing was PBMCs. These receptors were taken from a woman in her forties or fifties with colorectal cancer. Both conserved end residues are part of each CDR3. A D gene is named only where the DNA matches it firmly. Expanded clones get a size class; other rows say once, few or many, or leave the size out.

TRBV7-9	TRBJ2-1	.	.	CASSLVSGSLYNEQFF	TGTGCCAGCAGCTTAGTATCGGGGAGTCTCTACAATGAGCAGTTCTTC
TRBV30	TRBJ1-3	.	.	CAWSKGVGNTIYF	TGTGCCTGGAGCAAAGGTGTGGGAAACACCATATATTTT
TRBV24-1	TRBJ1-2	.	.	CATSDSYYGYTF	TGTGCCACCAGTGATAGTTACTATGGCTACACCTTC
TRBV7-6	TRBJ1-3	.	.	CASSLGQPSGNTIYF	TGTGCCAGCAGCTTAGGACAGCCCTCTGGAAACACCATATATTTT
TRBV7-9	TRBJ1-2	.	.	CASSLDERGGYTF	TGTGCCAGCAGCTTAGATGAAAGGGGTGGCTACACCTTC
TRBV5-8	TRBJ1-2	TRBD1	.	CASSLETGSGYTF	TGTGCCAGCAGCCTGGAGACAGGGTCCGGCTACACCTTC
TRBV7-6	TRBJ2-1	.	.	CASSLDFNEQFF	TGTGCCAGCAGCTTAGACTTCAATGAGCAGTTCTTC
TRBV2	TRBJ1-5	TRBD1	.	CASSGQGGNQPQHF	TGTGCCAGCAGTGGACAGGGTGGGAATCAGCCCCAGCATTTT
TRBV3-1/TRBV3-2	TRBJ1-4	.	.	CASSQEGGHTEKLFF	TGTGCCAGCAGCCAAGAGGGGGGGCATACCGAAAAACTGTTTTTT
TRBV7-3	TRBJ2-3	.	.	CASSLLGEDTQYF	TGTGCCAGCAGCCTCCTGGGTGAAGATACGCAGTATTTT
TRBV5-8	TRBJ2-5	TRBD2	.	CASSLAQTSGGSVETQYF	TGTGCCAGCAGCTTGGCACAAACTAGCGGGGGGTCCGTCGAGACCCAGTACTTC
TRBV5-1	TRBJ2-2	.	few	CASSWDGGELFF	TGCGCCAGCAGCTGGGACGGCGGGGAGCTGTTTTTT
TRBV28	TRBJ2-3	TRBD1	.	CASSRPPGGSQYF	TGTGCCAGCAGCCGACCTCCAGGGGGTTCGCAGTATTTT
TRBV12-3/TRBV12-4	TRBJ1-1	.	.	CASGTPNSRAFF	TGTGCCAGCGGTACCCCGAACAGTCGGGCTTTCTTT
TRBV5-1	TRBJ1-1	.	.	CASSLEGRQNTEAFF	TGCGCCAGCAGCCTGGAGGGACGGCAGAACACTGAAGCTTTCTTT
TRBV24-1	TRBJ2-7	TRBD1	.	CATSDTGTAHEQYF	TGTGCCACCAGTGACACCGGGACAGCTCACGAGCAGTACTTC
TRBV5-4	TRBJ2-5	.	.	CASSLGVGGAQETQYF	TGTGCCAGCAGCTTGGGTGTGGGGGGCGCCCAAGAGACCCAGTACTTC
TRBV6-1	TRBJ1-4	TRBD1	.	CASSEVRGATNEKLFF	TGTGCCAGCAGTGAAGTCAGGGGGGCAACTAATGAAAAACTGTTTTTT
TRBV5-1	TRBJ2-2	.	few	CASSPTTNTGELFF	TGCGCCAGCAGCCCGACAACGAACACCGGGGAGCTGTTTTTT
TRBV7-3	TRBJ1-1	.	.	CASSLSRAGNTEAFF	TGTGCCAGCAGCTTATCCAGGGCAGGAAACACTGAAGCTTTCTTT
TRBV19	TRBJ1-1	.	once	CASSASRRGTEAFF	TGTGCCAGTAGTGCCTCCCGTAGGGGCACTGAAGCTTTCTTT
TRBV5-1	TRBJ2-2	.	.	CASSSSGANTGELFF	TGCGCCAGCAGCTCGTCAGGCGCGAACACCGGGGAGCTGTTTTTT
TRBV28	TRBJ2-5	TRBD2	.	CASSPERAGGASETQYF	TGTGCCAGCAGTCCCGAACGTGCGGGGGGCGCGTCGGAGACCCAGTACTTC
TRBV6-2/TRBV6-3	TRBJ2-1	.	once	CASSFGSSRYNEQFF	TGTGCCAGCAGTTTCGGGTCTTCCCGCTACAATGAGCAGTTCTTC
TRBV7-3	TRBJ2-3	.	.	CASSPGTSITDTQYF	TGTGCCAGCAGCCCCGGGACCTCAATCACAGATACGCAGTATTTT
TRBV5-8	TRBJ1-1	.	.	CASSLARTRLGFF	TGTGCCAGCAGCTTGGCCAGGACCAGGCTCGGTTTCTTT
TRBV6-1	TRBJ1-1	.	.	CASSEGSMNTEAFF	TGTGCCAGCAGTGAGGGCAGCATGAACACTGAAGCTTTCTTT
TRBV2	TRBJ2-2	.	.	CASGLVGGELFF	TGTGCCAGCGGGCTAGTCGGAGGGGAGCTGTTTTTT
TRBV11-2	TRBJ2-1	TRBD2	.	CASSPSRGGTYNEQFF	TGTGCCAGCAGCCCATCCCGCGGGGGAACCTACAATGAGCAGTTCTTC
TRBV6-5	TRBJ2-7	.	once	CASSRDRNEQYF	TGTGCCAGCAGTCGCGACAGGAACGAGCAGTACTTC
TRBV6-5	TRBJ2-7	TRBD2	.	CASKPGLATPYEQYF	TGTGCCAGTAAACCGGGACTAGCAACCCCTTACGAGCAGTACTTC
TRBV6-5	TRBJ2-1	TRBD2	.	CASQLALSSYNEQFF	TGTGCCAGCCAACTAGCGCTAAGCTCCTACAATGAGCAGTTCTTC
TRBV30	TRBJ1-2	.	.	CAWSVRHRGYGYTF	TGTGCCTGGAGTGTAAGGCACCGAGGCTATGGCTACACCTTC
TRBV19	TRBJ1-3	TRBD1	few	CASSIRTGGDTIYF	TGTGCCAGTAGTATACGGACAGGGGGAGACACCATATATTTT
TRBV3-1/TRBV3-2	TRBJ2-1	.	.	CASSQDRLPYNEQFF	TGTGCCAGCAGCCAAGATAGGCTACCCTACAATGAGCAGTTCTTC
TRBV27	TRBJ2-1	TRBD1	.	CASSLSSGGYNEQFF	TGTGCCAGCAGTTTATCATCAGGGGGCTACAATGAGCAGTTCTTC
TRBV28	TRBJ2-4	.	.	CASSLYSRGANIQYF	TGTGCCAGCAGTTTATACAGCAGGGGCGCAAACATTCAGTACTTC
TRBV6-6	TRBJ1-5	.	.	CASRDRSGGVQPQHF	TGTGCCAGCAGAGACAGGTCAGGAGGCGTTCAGCCCCAGCATTTT
TRBV3-1/TRBV3-2	TRBJ2-7	.	.	CASSQDWGTPEQYF	TGTGCCAGCAGCCAAGATTGGGGGACACCGGAGCAGTACTTC
TRBV7-9	TRBJ1-4	TRBD1	.	CASSLTGAANEKLFF	TGTGCCAGCAGCCTGACAGGGGCAGCTAATGAAAAACTGTTTTTT
TRBV30	TRBJ1-5	.	once	CAWSVTRNQPQHF	TGTGCCTGGAGTGTAACCAGAAATCAGCCCCAGCATTTT
TRBV28	TRBJ1-1	TRBD1	.	CASSFNTGVNTEAFF	TGTGCCAGCAGTTTTAATACAGGGGTGAACACTGAAGCTTTCTTT
TRBV3-1/TRBV3-2	TRBJ2-1	TRBD2	.	CASSQGLAGELYNEQFF	TGTGCCAGCAGCCAAGGGCTAGCGGGAGAGCTCTACAATGAGCAGTTCTTC
TRBV29-1	TRBJ2-1	.	.	CSVGRRLGSYNEQFF	TGCAGCGTTGGAAGGCGGTTGGGCTCCTACAATGAGCAGTTCTTC
TRBV4-1	TRBJ1-4	.	once	CASSQGRSWTNEKLFF	TGCGCCAGCAGCCAAGGTCGGTCTTGGACTAATGAAAAACTGTTTTTT
TRBV5-1	TRBJ1-1	.	.	CASSPPGGAEAFF	TGCGCCAGCAGCCCGCCGGGGGGGGCTGAAGCTTTCTTT
TRBV6-5	TRBJ2-6	.	.	CASSPQTSGANVLTF	TGTGCCAGCAGCCCACAGACCTCTGGGGCCAACGTCCTGACTTTC
TRBV3-1/TRBV3-2	TRBJ1-5	.	.	CASSQRAQGQPQHF	TGTGCCAGCAGCCAACGAGCGCAGGGGCAGCCCCAGCATTTT
TRBV5-1	TRBJ2-3	.	once	CASSLRVLIADTQYF	TGCGCCAGCAGCTTACGAGTACTGATTGCAGATACGCAGTATTTT
TRBV10-3	TRBJ2-1	TRBD2	.	CASGLAGNNEQFF	TGTGCCTCCGGACTAGCGGGGAACAATGAGCAGTTCTTC
TRBV27	TRBJ2-2	TRBD1	.	CASSSTGGEISGELFF	TGTGCCAGCAGTTCGACAGGGGGCGAGATTTCCGGGGAGCTGTTTTTT
TRBV19	TRBJ2-7	TRBD1	.	CASSPAAQGATNYEQYF	TGTGCCAGTAGTCCAGCGGCACAGGGGGCAACGAATTACGAGCAGTACTTC
TRBV19	TRBJ2-2	.	.	CASSIGPSPGELFF	TGTGCCAGTAGTATTGGTCCCTCCCCCGGGGAGCTGTTTTTT
TRBV7-8	TRBJ1-5	TRBD1	.	CASSLGQGKNQPQHF	TGTGCCAGCAGCTTGGGACAGGGGAAAAATCAGCCCCAGCATTTT
TRBV7-2	TRBJ1-1	.	.	CASSDRLTQAFF	TGTGCCAGCAGCGACAGGTTAACGCAAGCTTTCTTT